Reported below is one T cell receptor (beta chain). The data originate from a study of patients and donors after allogeneic stem cell transplantation. One entry per CDR3 protein results from TCRdb running MiXCR on the RT-PCR reads. The table has around 170,000 distinct CDR3 sequences, approximately 25% seen once; the top ten hold roughly 26%. The CDR3 totals 12 residues. The germline gives CDR1 DFQATT, CDR2 SNEGSKA (reference sequence). The V end was cut by 5 bases, the J end by 7 bases, with 12 bases between. The sample taken for sequencing was blood, either unsorted or a sorted T cell fraction (not recorded which). The receptor was derived from a human donor who was either an allogeneic HSCT recipient or a stem cell or donor lymphocyte infusion donor (not recorded which). It is not recorded whose cells these are; they may come from a transplant donor. The J gene is TRBJ2-1, the V gene TRBV20-1; possibly TRBD2 for D (6 bases). The CDR3 protein is CSAWFGGNEQFF. The CDR3 DNA reads TGCAGTGCTTGGTTCGGGGGTAATGAGCAGTTCTTC.